Below are 32 T cell receptor beta chains sequenced from a single sample in a study of response to subunit inactivated influenza vaccine. MiXCR was run by TCRdb on the RT-PCR reads, yielding one entry per CDR3 protein. Of over 750,000 distinct CDR3 sequences listed, around 20% were seen once; the top ten hold roughly a tenth. This specimen was PBMCs from blood, taken roughly 5 days after vaccination. These TCRs come from a man aged 50 or older who received an inactivated influenza vaccine.

In its sample, this clonotype was seen a few times. The chain carries TRBV5-1 and TRBJ2-7; 7 nucleotides agree with TRBD2. Germline values: CDR1 SGHRS, CDR2 YFSETQ. Germline trimming cut 2 bases from V and 2 bases from J; bases unmatched to any gene: 13. The CDR3 contains 17 residues. Here the CDR3 reads CASSFSTPGLITYEQYF. The CDR3 DNA follows: TGCGCCAGCAGCTTTTCGACTCCGGGACTAATAACCTACGAGCAGTACTTC.

On this clonotype: Mismatch with germline at one junction end may stem from a read error. This rearrangement joins TRBV18 to TRBJ2-5; D remains unclear. The CDR3 totals 16 residues. The V gene's germline CDR1 is KGHSH and CDR2 LQKENI. Here the CDR3 reads CASSLPLSSAEKTQYF. The CDR3, as DNA: TGTGCCAGCTCACTACCCCTAAGCAGCGCGGAGAAGACTCAGTACTTC.

The table lists this clonotype with a few counts. The V gene is TRBV5-1, the J gene TRBJ2-2; D ambiguous. The CDR3 contains 14 residues. Per the germline V gene, CDR1 is SGHRS and CDR2 is YFSETQ. V lost 1 base and J lost 7, with 11 bases in between. For the CDR3, the DNA is TGCGCCAGCAGCTTGACAGTGAACGTCGGGGAGCTGTTTTTT. Translating it yields CASSLTVNVGELFF.

The sample holds a few counts of this clonotype. The genes are TRBV7-8 and TRBJ2-5; 12 positions agree with TRBD2. This CDR3 is 16 amino acids long. Trimming at V came to 1 base and at J to 5 bases, leaving 5 bases not matched to a gene. Germline loops: CDR1 SGHVS, CDR2 FQNEAQ. The CDR3 sequence: CASSLGGLAGAETQYF. As DNA, the CDR3 is TGTGCCAGCAGCTTAGGGGGACTAGCGGGCGCGGAGACCCAGTACTTC.

The rearrangement links TRBV4-2 to TRBJ2-7; 10 bases are shared with TRBD2. Germline V gene data show CDR1 as LGHNA and CDR2 as YNFKEQ. Trimming at V came to 1 base and at J to 9 bases, leaving 15 bases not matched to a gene. The CDR3 is 17 residues long. In DNA, the CDR3 is TGTGCCAGCAGCCAAGGGGCCACTAGCGGGACCCCGCTTCGGCAGTACTTC. It codes for CASSQGATSGTPLRQYF.

The V call is TRBV6-5, the J call TRBJ1-1, with D unresolved. V lost 4 bases and J lost 11, with 11 bases in between. Germline V CDR1 and CDR2: MNHEY, SVGAGI. The CDR3 consists of 11 residues. This CDR3 is CASSSLGSAFF. The CDR3 region has the DNA TGTGCCAGCAGTTCCTTGGGTAGTGCTTTCTTT.

This chain connects TRBV7-2 to TRBJ2-3, with D unresolved. CDR3 length: 14 amino acids. Trimming took 2 bases from V and 1 from J, leaving 7 bases between them. Looked up from germline, CDR1 is SGHTA and CDR2 is FQGNSA. In DNA, the CDR3 is TGTGCCAGCAGCTTATTCACCGGCACAGATACGCAGTATTTT. This encodes CASSLFTGTDTQYF.

This chain links TRBV4-2 with TRBJ2-3, with TRBD2 matching over 10 bases. Germline V gene sequence: CDR1 LGHNA, CDR2 YNFKEQ. Germline trimming cut 0 bases from V and 4 bases from J; bases unmatched to any gene: 1. This CDR3 has 15 residues. The CDR3 reads CASSQEGLAADTQYF. In DNA, the CDR3 is TGTGCCAGCAGCCAAGAAGGACTAGCGGCAGATACGCAGTATTTT.

The chain carries TRBV11-2 and TRBJ2-5; D not certain. The CDR3 extends over 15 amino acids. V dropped 5 bases and J dropped 5 bases, with 18 bases sitting between them. Germline V gene data show CDR1 as SGHAT and CDR2 as FQNNGV. For the CDR3, the DNA is TGTGCCAGCAGCCAAGAATTAGGACGGGCCGAGACCCAGTACTTC. It encodes CASSQELGRAETQYF.

The rearrangement uses TRBV7-2 and TRBJ2-5, with D perhaps TRBD1 or TRBD2 (5 bases each). This CDR3 has 17 residues. Deletions cut 1 base from V and 7 bases from J, with 22 bases between. CDR1 and CDR2 from the germline V gene are SGHTA and FQGNSA. The CDR3 nucleotides read TGTGCCAGCAGCTTAGGCTTCCTCGGGACGGAGACTGGGACCCAGTACTTC. It encodes CASSLGFLGTETGTQYF.

This clonotype was recorded a few times. The chain joins TRBV5-1 to TRBJ2-7; TRBD1 or TRBD2 may be the D gene (7 bases each). The CDR3 is made up of 17 amino acids. V lost 3 bases to trimming and J lost 2 bases, with 21 bases between them. Germline V gives CDR1 SGHRS, CDR2 YFSETQ. CDR3 sequence (DNA): TGCGCCAGCAGCTCCGTTCTCCAGGGGGGGAGGACCTACGAGCAGTACTTC. Translation gives CASSSVLQGGRTYEQYF.

The V gene is TRBV14, the J gene TRBJ2-7, with TRBD2 identical over 11 bases. Per germline, CDR1 SGHDN and CDR2 FVKESK. J was trimmed by 0 bases and V by 1 base; bases with no gene match: 5. There are 17 residues in the CDR3. The CDR3 region has the DNA TGTGCCAGCAGCCAAGGGGGACTAGCGGACAGCTCCTACGAGCAGTACTTC. Protein sequence: CASSQGGLADSSYEQYF.

V gene TRBV20-1 combines with J gene TRBJ2-1; D is ambiguous. This CDR3 spans 13 amino acids. Germline-derived CDR1 and CDR2 are DFQATT and SNEGSKA (reference sequence). V dropped 3 bases and J dropped 7 bases, with 13 bases sitting between them. Here the CDR3 reads CSASGFGGNEQFF. The CDR3 DNA is TGCAGTGCTAGCGGGTTCGGTGGGAATGAGCAGTTCTTC.

In this sample, this clonotype turned up once. The chain is built from TRBV28 and TRBJ1-5; 7 bases are shared with TRBD1. Germline lookup yields CDR1 MDHEN and CDR2 SYDVKM. The V and J ends lost 6 bases and 3 bases, in that order; junction bases with no gene match: 8. This CDR3 has 15 residues. CDR3 sequence (DNA): TGTGCCAGCAGCCGGACAGGCGGGAACAATCAGCCCCAGCATTTT. This translates into CASSRTGGNNQPQHF.

This clonotype was observed a handful of times. The chain recombines TRBV9 with TRBJ2-3; perhaps TRBD2 as D (6 bases). Between the trimmed V and J ends, which lost 0 bases and 6 bases, there was a span of 17 bases. The germline CDR1 and CDR2 sequences are SGDLS and YYNGEE. CDR3 length: 16 amino acids. CDR3: CASSVAEGDLGDTQYF. DNA for the CDR3: TGTGCCAGCAGCGTAGCGGAGGGCGATCTCGGGGATACGCAGTATTTT.

J is TRBJ1-2 and V is TRBV7-2, with TRBD1 matching 10 bases. The germline CDR1 and CDR2 sequences are SGHTA and FQGNSA. With 5 bases clipped from V and 5 bases from J, the junction kept 8 bases outside the gene matches. The CDR3 has 15 residues. CDR3 nucleotide sequence: TGTGCCAGCAGCCCGCGGACAGGGGGAGCGTATGGCTACACCTTC. This codes for CASSPRTGGAYGYTF.

This clonotype came up once. The chain couples TRBV20-1 to TRBJ2-7; 9 bases line up with TRBD2. The CDR3 extends over 14 amino acids. Germline CDR1 DFQATT, CDR2 SNEGSKA (reference sequence). The J segment lost 3 bases and the V segment lost 2 bases, leaving 5 bases of the junction unmatched. The CDR3 DNA reads TGCAGTGCTAGAAGCGGGAGGACTAGCTACGAGCAGTACTTC. Residues: CSARSGRTSYEQYF.

The chain uses TRBV29-1 and TRBJ2-3; tentative D call: TRBD1 (6 bases). This CDR3 spans 15 amino acids. The germline V gene has CDR1 SQVTM and CDR2 ANQGSEA. The V and J ends lost 6 bases and 2 bases respectively, with 18 bases between them. Here the CDR3 DNA reads TGCAGCGTGAGGCGACAGGAGACCAACACAGATACGCAGTATTTT. Its translation is CSVRRQETNTDTQYF.

This chain uses TRBV5-1 with TRBJ2-1, with 10 bases matching TRBD2. The CDR3 has 16 residues. Germline CDR1 reads SGHRS; CDR2 reads YFSETQ. V lost 5 bases, J lost 4 bases, and 9 bases stayed unmatched. For the CDR3, the DNA is TGCGCCAGCAGGGGTGACGTTAGCGGGGGGTACAATGAGCAGTTCTTC. Its protein product is CASRGDVSGGYNEQFF.

This clonotype turned up a few times. The rearrangement links TRBV5-6 to TRBJ1-1; D call uncertain. Germline values: CDR1 SGHDT, CDR2 YYEEEE. The CDR3 is 14 amino acids. Trimming left V 1 base short and J 1 base short, with 8 bases between. The DNA of the CDR3 is TGTGCCAGCAGCTTGACCGTTACGAACACTGAAGCTTTCTTT. Amino acid sequence: CASSLTVTNTEAFF. Full variable domain (remainder filled in from reference TRBV5-6 and TRBJ1-1): DAGVTQSPTHLIKTRGQQVTLRCSPKSGHDTVSWYQQALGQGPQFIFQYYEEEERQRGNFPDRFSGHQFPNYSSELNVNALLLGDSALYLCASSLTVTNTEAFFGQGTRLTVV.

This clonotype showed up just a few times. The chain links TRBV20-1 to TRBJ2-2; unclear D gene. V lost 2 bases to trimming and J lost 1 base, with 14 bases between them. The CDR3 runs 16 residues. CDR1 is DFQATT, CDR2 SNEGSKA, per germline (reference sequence). This CDR3 is CSARRIGYGNTGELFF. The CDR3 nucleotides are TGCAGTGCTAGACGTATTGGGTATGGGAACACCGGGGAGCTGTTTTTT.

This clonotype was seen many times. CDR3 protein: CASSLRGGYNEQFF. CDR3 sequence (DNA): TGTGCCAGCAGCTTAAGAGGCGGATACAATGAGCAGTTCTTC. The chain links TRBV12-3 or TRBV12-4 to TRBJ2-1; D is unclear. The CDR3 is 14 residues long. The V and J ends lost 6 bases and 4 bases respectively, with 13 bases between them.

This clonotype showed up just a few times. The chain uses TRBV30 and TRBJ1-3, with D possibly matching TRBD1 (5 bases). The V gene lost 5 bases and the J gene lost 2 bases, with 16 bases spanning the gap. Per germline, CDR1 GTSNPN and CDR2 SVGIG (reference sequence). The CDR3 runs 15 residues. In nucleotides, the CDR3 is TGTGCCTGGGCTCCAGGCAGGGCGGCTGGAAACACCATATATTTT. This encodes CAWAPGRAAGNTIYF.

V usage is TRBV11-2 and J usage is TRBJ2-1; D not certain. The CDR3 consists of 12 residues. Deletions cut 5 bases from V and 10 bases from J, with 12 bases between. CDR1 is SGHAT, CDR2 FQNNGV, per germline. DNA for the CDR3: TGTGCCAGCAGCCCCGGCTGGGGAGAGCAGTTCTTC. Residues: CASSPGWGEQFF.

This clonotype was seen a few times. V and J are TRBV4-2 and TRBJ2-3, with a tentative D call TRBD2 (5 bases). CDR3 length equals 15 residues. CDR1 and CDR2 (germline): LGHNA, YNFKEQ. The V and J ends lost 0 bases and 5 bases respectively, with 12 bases between them. The CDR3 DNA follows: TGTGCCAGCAGCCAAGATATGCGGGCCGGAGATACGCAGTATTTT. Amino acids: CASSQDMRAGDTQYF.

In this sample, this clonotype turned up many times. CDR3 coding DNA: TGTGCCAGCAGCCCCGGGGGTGGAAACACCATATATTTT. Its translation: CASSPGGGNTIYF. V usage is TRBV12-3 or TRBV12-4 and J usage is TRBJ1-3, with D possibly being TRBD1 (5 bases). This CDR3 is 13 amino acids long. The V gene lost 6 bases and the J gene lost 3 bases, with 9 bases spanning the gap.

There are a few counts of this clonotype. The gene calls are TRBV15 and TRBJ2-1, with 8 bases identical to TRBD1. Germline CDR1 LNHNV, CDR2 YYDKDF (reference sequence). The CDR3 is 15 amino acids. V lost 0 bases and J lost 7; bases outside the gene matches: 5. The CDR3: CATSREDRGTNEQFF. The DNA of the CDR3 is TGTGCCACCAGCAGAGAAGACAGGGGAACGAATGAGCAGTTCTTC.

This clonotype was observed a few times. The chain uses TRBV24-1 and TRBJ2-5; 10 bases match TRBD2. CDR1 and CDR2 (germline): KGHDR, SFDVKD. The CDR3 is made up of 17 amino acids. V trimming: 3 bases; J trimming: 3 bases; junction bases outside the gene matches: 9. The CDR3 sequence is CATSDPGLAADEETQYF. The CDR3 DNA reads TGTGCCACCAGTGATCCCGGACTAGCGGCGGATGAAGAGACCCAGTACTTC.

V gene TRBV15 combines with J gene TRBJ2-7; D perhaps matches TRBD2 (5 bases). The length of the CDR3 is 15 residues. Germline assignment: CDR1 LNHNV and CDR2 YYDKDF (reference sequence). Between the trimmed V and J ends, which lost 0 bases and 5 bases, there was a span of 14 bases. The CDR3 loop reads CATSRDLRRSDEQYF. The CDR3 bases are TGTGCCACCAGCAGAGATCTTAGGAGGTCCGACGAGCAGTACTTC.

V and J are TRBV7-9 and TRBJ2-3; D might be TRBD1 (7 bases). The V end was cut by 6 bases, the J end by 2 bases, with 18 bases between. Germline CDR1 and CDR2: SEHNR and FQNEAQ (reference sequence). The CDR3 runs 16 residues. The CDR3 is CASRSGGSGNTDTQYF. CDR3 bases: TGTGCCAGCAGATCAGGGGGTAGCGGAAACACAGATACGCAGTATTTT. The variable domain in full, with the rest retrieved from reference TRBV7-9 and TRBJ2-3, is DTGVSQNPRHKITKRGQNVTFRCDPISEHNRLYWYRQTLGQGPEFLTYFQNEAQLEKSRLLSDRFSAERPKGSFSTLEIQRTEQGDSAMYLCASRSGGSGNTDTQYFGPGTRLTVL.

This clonotype was observed a handful of times. V usage is TRBV7-2 and J usage is TRBJ1-5, with D hard to call. Germline CDR1 SGHTA, CDR2 FQGNSA. V was clipped by 3 bases and J by 4 bases, with 10 bases between them. The CDR3 has 14 residues. CDR3 sequence: CASSLSSGNQPQHF. CDR3 nucleotide sequence: TGTGCCAGCAGCTTGAGTTCGGGAAATCAGCCCCAGCATTTT.

This chain joins TRBV5-1 and TRBJ2-3; no firm D call. The germline V gene has CDR1 SGHRS and CDR2 YFSETQ. V was shortened by 1 base and J by 2 bases, with 8 bases between the two germline ends. The CDR3 is 14 residues long. The CDR3 is CASSLISYTDTQYF. The CDR3 DNA reads TGCGCCAGCAGCTTGATCTCCTACACAGATACGCAGTATTTT. Using reference TRBV5-1 and TRBJ2-3 for the parts outside the CDR3, the full variable domain is KAGVTQTPRYLIKTRGQQVTLSCSPISGHRSVSWYQQTPGQGLQFLFEYFSETQRNKGNFPGRFSGRQFSNSRSEMNVSTLELGDSALYLCASSLISYTDTQYFGPGTRLTVL.